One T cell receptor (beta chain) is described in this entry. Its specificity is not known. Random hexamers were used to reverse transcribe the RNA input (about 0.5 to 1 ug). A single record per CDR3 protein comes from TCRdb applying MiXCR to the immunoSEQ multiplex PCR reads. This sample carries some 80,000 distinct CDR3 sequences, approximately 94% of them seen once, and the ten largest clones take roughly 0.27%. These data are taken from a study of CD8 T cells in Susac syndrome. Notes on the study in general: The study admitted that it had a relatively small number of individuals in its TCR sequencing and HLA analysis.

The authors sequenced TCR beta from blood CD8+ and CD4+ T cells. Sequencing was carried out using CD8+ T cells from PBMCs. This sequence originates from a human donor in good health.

DNA for the CDR3: TGCAGTGCTAGTCCGGGCTGGGTAGCGGGAGAAGCAGATACGCAGTATTTT. Translated, it gives CSASPGWVAGEADTQYF. The chain uses TRBV20-1 and TRBJ2-3, with 9 bases that match TRBD2. This CDR3 has 17 amino acids. V was clipped by 3 bases and J by 4 bases; unmatched bases: 14. Per germline, CDR1 DFQATT and CDR2 SNEGSKA (reference sequence).